The 5 T cell receptor beta chains listed next were all sequenced from one sample in a study of human T cells and chemical hapten exposure. Time point defined: patch test 3, about 24 weeks after DPC sensitization. Treatment defined: therapeutic diphenylcyclopropenone sensitization with weekly scalp DPC. TCRdb independently ran MiXCR on the RACE reads; one entry per CDR3 protein. The sample has around 200,000 distinct CDR3 sequences, roughly a quarter seen once. Sequenced material: whole blood, taken in connection with sensitization to the hapten diphenylcyclopropenone (DPC). All receptors come from a woman aged 40 to 50 with alopecia areata. Some clones in this sample may be carry-over from other donors' samples.

The gene calls are TRBV20-1 and TRBJ2-1, with 8 bases fitting TRBD1. The CDR3 has 15 residues. Per germline, CDR1 DFQATT and CDR2 SNEGSKA (reference sequence). After removal of 4 bases from V and 3 bases from J, the junction contained 8 bases not matched to a gene. This CDR3 is CSANNGQGLYNEQFF. As DNA, the CDR3 is TGCAGTGCTAACAATGGACAGGGTCTCTACAATGAGCAGTTCTTC.

The chain couples TRBV12-3 or TRBV12-4 to TRBJ2-1, with D tentatively TRBD1 or TRBD2 (6 bases each). V gave up 6 bases and J gave up 7 bases, with 10 bases separating them. The CDR3 runs to 12 residues. The CDR3 loop reads CASRLGGNEQFF. The CDR3, as DNA: TGTGCCAGCAGACTAGGGGGGAATGAGCAGTTCTTC.

In regard to this clonotype: One junction end does not reproduce the germline sequence, and a read error may be involved. CDR3 residues: CASSQQSAPGLYF. CDR3 DNA: TGTGCCAGCAGCCAACAAAGTGCCCCGGGACTCTACTTT. The J gene is TRBJ1-6, the V gene TRBV3-1; tentative D call: TRBD1 (5 bases). This CDR3 spans 13 amino acids. The germline V gene encodes CDR1 LGHDT and CDR2 YNNKEL (reference sequence).

This clonotype was recorded a few times. J is TRBJ2-1 and V is TRBV20-1; D unresolved. From germline, CDR1 is DFQATT and CDR2 SNEGSKA (reference sequence). The V end lost 1 base, the J end lost 9 bases, and 10 bases lay between the germline ends. The CDR3 is made up of 12 amino acids. The CDR3 spells CSARGLAVEQFF. The CDR3, as DNA: TGCAGTGCTAGAGGCTTAGCTGTTGAGCAGTTCTTC.

The table lists this clonotype with a few counts. The chain couples TRBV7-2 to TRBJ2-4; unclear D gene. The CDR3 is 16 residues long. Germline V CDR1 and CDR2: SGHTA, FQGNSA. V was pared by 2 bases and J by 0 bases, with 11 bases between. The CDR3 protein is CASSLTDLLAKNIQYF. CDR3 nucleotides: TGTGCCAGCAGCTTAACAGATTTGCTAGCCAAAAACATTCAGTACTTC.